These T cell receptor beta chains were read from a single sample in a study of blood T cell repertoires in COVID-19. Method: immunoSEQ multiplex PCR; TCRdb's copy keeps in-frame clones and lacks some. The data hold about 240,000 clones, with around 88% observed a single time. The sequenced sample consisted of PBMCs or T cells enriched from blood (not recorded which). Source of these receptors: a man aged 40-49 years who had recovered from COVID-19. The conserved cysteine and the conserved F or W are not part of the CDR3 here. Only some rows state a clone size, as once, few, many or a class for expanded clones.

CDR3aa: AWSAGTQY
v_gene: TRBV30
abundance: -

CDR3aa: SVERSGRVETQY
v_gene: TRBV29-1
abundance: -

CDR3aa: ASSVRDRGLVYQETQY
v_gene: TRBV19
abundance: -

CDR3aa: ASSDSGRARSGELF
v_gene: TRBV10-2
abundance: -

CDR3aa: ASSPPETDTEAF
v_gene: TRBV18
abundance: few

CDR3aa: ASSPGQGNIQY
v_gene: TRBV27
abundance: -

CDR3aa: ASSRKGGRNTEAF
v_gene: TRBV3-1/TRBV3-2
abundance: -

CDR3aa: ASSGQLANTGELF
v_gene: TRBV9
abundance: -

CDR3aa: ASSLRQLGYNSPLH
v_gene: TRBV7-2
abundance: -

CDR3aa: ASSLQGLPIEKLF
v_gene: TRBV7-8
abundance: -

CDR3aa: ASSRDSYNEQF
v_gene: TRBV12-3/TRBV12-4
abundance: -